The 24 T cell receptor beta chains below come from one sample, sequenced in a study of cytomegalovirus exposure and HLA in healthy donors. Researchers ran the PCR with 60 Vbeta and 13 Jbeta primers. The assay was immunoSEQ multiplex PCR, and TCRdb's table has in-frame clones only and misses some. The sample has approximately 160,000 clones, roughly four fifths seen once. Sample: PBMCs. The receptors originated from a man aged 18 to 30 in good health and CMV-seronegative.

CDR3 residues: CSVGQGFEQYF. In nucleotides, the CDR3 is TGCAGCGTCGGACAGGGATTCGAGCAGTACTTC. The V and J genes are TRBV29-1 and TRBJ2-7, with TRBD1 identical over 8 bases. From germline, CDR1 is SQVTM and CDR2 ANQGSEA. The ends lost 6 bases at V and 6 bases at J; junction bases unmatched: 4. This CDR3 has 11 residues.

CDR3 bases: TGTGCCAGCAGCCGATACGCGGGTACAGACTATGGCTACACCTTC. Protein product: CASSRYAGTDYGYTF. The chain links TRBV7-9 to TRBJ1-2; unclear D gene. Trimming stripped 5 bases from V and 3 bases from J, with 16 bases between. Per germline, CDR1 SEHNR and CDR2 FQNEAQ (reference sequence). The CDR3 has 15 residues.

The genes are TRBV29-1 and TRBJ2-7, with 9 bases that match TRBD1. The CDR3 is made up of 14 amino acids. Germline lookup yields CDR1 SQVTM and CDR2 ANQGSEA. With 6 bases clipped from V and 5 bases from J, the junction kept 11 bases outside the gene matches. The CDR3 loop is CSVNTGTGMDEQYF. The CDR3 DNA follows: TGCAGCGTCAATACCGGGACAGGGATGGACGAGCAGTACTTC.

This chain uses TRBV27 with TRBJ1-1; the D is unclear. Germline loops: CDR1 MNHEY, CDR2 SMNVEV (reference sequence). The CDR3 length is 13 residues. Trimming removed 2 bases from V and 8 bases from J, with 12 bases in between. The CDR3 sequence is CASSLDLGREAFF. In DNA, the CDR3 is TGTGCCAGCAGTTTAGACCTAGGAAGGGAAGCTTTCTTT.

This clone was seen a few times. The chain recombines TRBV7-9 with TRBJ1-3; a weak D match, TRBD1 (5 bases). CDR1 SEHNR and CDR2 FQNEAQ come from the germline V gene (reference sequence). The length of the CDR3 is 16 residues. V lost 1 base to trimming and J lost 2 bases, with 12 bases between them. This CDR3 reads CASSLVGRATGNTIYF. The CDR3 DNA sequence: TGTGCCAGCAGCTTAGTGGGCAGGGCCACTGGAAACACCATATATTTT.

This clone has a single count. V usage is TRBV15 and J usage is TRBJ2-3; D uncertain. This CDR3 spans 15 amino acids. V gave up 2 bases and J gave up 2 bases, with 11 bases separating them. Germline CDR1 reads LNHNV; CDR2 reads YYDKDF (reference sequence). The CDR3 DNA sequence: TGTGCCACCAGCAGATACTGGCAGGTCACAGATACGCAGTATTTT. It encodes CATSRYWQVTDTQYF.

The chain has TRBV6-5 and TRBJ2-1, with 7 positions matching TRBD2. Germline loops: CDR1 MNHEY, CDR2 SVGAGI. V dropped 6 bases and J dropped 3; count of bases not matched to a gene: 5. The CDR3 loop spans 14 amino acids. The CDR3 reads CASRPWGGYNEQFF. CDR3 nucleotide sequence: TGTGCCAGCAGGCCCTGGGGGGGCTACAATGAGCAGTTCTTC.

The chain is built from TRBV6-6 and TRBJ2-5; D not resolved. Germline CDR1 MNHNY, CDR2 SVGAGI (reference sequence). Trimming left V 8 bases short and J 5 bases short, with 24 bases between. This CDR3 is built from 16 residues. In DNA form, the CDR3 reads TGTGCCAGCCGGCCTCCCGGGTGGCCGCCCCGGGAGACCCAGTACTTC. The encoded protein is CASRPPGWPPRETQYF.

The V gene is TRBV7-8, the J gene TRBJ2-5; 8 nucleotides match TRBD2. Unmatched junction bases numbered 16, after V lost 5 bases and J lost 5 bases. The CDR3 has 17 amino acids. CDR1 and CDR2 from the germline V gene are SGHVS and FQNEAQ. CDR3 bases: TGTGCCAGCAGCAGACGGACCGAGCGGGAGAGGTTGGAGACCCAGTACTTC. Residues: CASSRRTERERLETQYF.

The chain is built from TRBV7-9 and TRBJ1-4, with D possibly TRBD1 on 6 matching bases. Germline V lookup: CDR1 SEHNR, CDR2 FQNEAQ (reference sequence). V lost 7 bases to trimming and J lost 0 bases, with 15 bases between them. There are 16 residues in the CDR3. CDR3 DNA: TGTGCCAGCACCATAAACAGGGTTGCAACTAATGAAAAACTGTTTTTT. Translating it yields CASTINRVATNEKLFF.

To note about this clone: Other DNA sequences in the same sample also yield this CDR3. V usage is TRBV2 and J usage is TRBJ1-5; 7 nucleotides align to TRBD1. The CDR3 consists of 15 residues. Germline CDR1 is SNHLY and CDR2 is FYNNEI. V lost 6 bases and J lost 3; bases outside the gene matches: 8. The CDR3 loop is CASSGGQTFNQPQHF. The CDR3, as DNA: TGTGCCAGCAGCGGGGGACAGACATTCAATCAGCCCCAGCATTTT. Full variable domain (remainder filled in from reference TRBV2 and TRBJ1-5): EPEVTQTPSHQVTQMGQEVILRCVPISNHLYFYWYRQILGQKVEFLVSFYNNEISEKSEIFDDQFSVERPDGSNFTLKIRSTKLEDSAMYFCASSGGQTFNQPQHFGDGTRLSIL.

The chain has TRBV7-3 and TRBJ2-3, with D maybe TRBD1 (6 bases). This CDR3 is 15 amino acids long. The V end was cut by 3 bases, the J end by 0 bases, with 10 bases between. CDR1 and CDR2 from the germline V gene are SGHTA and FQGTGA. The CDR3 nucleotides are TGTGCCAGCAGCTTTTCAGGGGCGAGCACAGATACGCAGTATTTT. It codes for CASSFSGASTDTQYF. Combining the CDR3 with reference TRBV7-3 and TRBJ2-3 gives the whole variable domain GAGVSQTPSNKVTEKGKYVELRCDPISGHTALYWYRQSLGQGPEFLIYFQGTGAADDSGLPNDRFFAVRPEGSVSTLKIQRTERGDSAVYLCASSFSGASTDTQYFGPGTRLTVL.

This sequence joins TRBV7-9 and TRBJ2-7, with 7 bases fitting TRBD1. J gave up 3 bases and V 4 bases, and 6 bases lay outside the gene matches. The CDR3 sequence is 14 residues long. CDR1 SEHNR and CDR2 FQNEAQ come from the germline V gene (reference sequence). CDR3 nucleotide sequence: TGTGCCAGCAGCTCGGGACAGTGGGTCTACGAGCAGTACTTC. Translation: CASSSGQWVYEQYF.

The CDR3 spells CASSLYGRTYEQYF. The DNA of the CDR3 is TGTGCCAGCAGTTTATACGGGAGAACCTACGAGCAGTACTTC. The rearrangement links TRBV28 to TRBJ2-7, with a weak D call TRBD2 (6 bases). This CDR3 comprises 14 residues. CDR1 is MDHEN, CDR2 SYDVKM, per germline. The V and J ends lost 1 base and 2 bases respectively, with 9 bases between them.

The chain carries TRBV6-1 and TRBJ2-1, with D possibly being TRBD2 (5 bases). This CDR3 is built from 17 residues. Trimming pared 1 base from V and 1 base from J, leaving 14 bases between. The germline gives CDR1 MNHNS, CDR2 SASEGT. The CDR3 sequence: CASSEDSTLASYNEQFF. The CDR3, as DNA: TGTGCCAGCAGTGAAGATTCCACTCTAGCTTCCTACAATGAGCAGTTCTTC.

The chain is built from TRBV6-1 and TRBJ1-2; 10 nucleotides match TRBD1. Per the germline V gene, CDR1 is MNHNS and CDR2 is SASEGT. This CDR3 region has 15 residues. Trimming cost V 1 base and J 6 bases; bases outside gene matches: 5. DNA of the CDR3: TGTGCCAGCAGTGAAGTGCTAGGACAGGGGGATGGCTACACCTTC. It specifies CASSEVLGQGDGYTF.

The chain carries TRBV5-8 and TRBJ2-3; 10 bases agree with TRBD1. CDR1 is SGHTS and CDR2 is YDEGEE in the germline V gene. The CDR3 loop spans 17 amino acids. The junction had 8 bases not matched to a gene; V was cut back by 1 base and J by 3 bases. The CDR3 DNA is TGTGCCAGCAGCTTGACCAGACAGGGGGCGTATACAGATACGCAGTATTTT. Its translation is CASSLTRQGAYTDTQYF.

Here the CDR3 DNA reads TGTGCCAGCAGCTTAGTGGTGGGCGGTGTGGGAGGGTCCTACGAGCAGTACTTC. This gives the protein CASSLVVGGVGGSYEQYF. The chain carries TRBV7-8 and TRBJ2-7, with TRBD2 matching 7 bases. Germline V gives CDR1 SGHVS, CDR2 FQNEAQ. This CDR3 has 18 residues. Unmatched junction bases numbered 13, after V lost 1 base and J lost 1 base. Full variable domain (remainder filled in from reference TRBV7-8 and TRBJ2-7): GAGVSQSPRYKVAKRGQDVALRCDPISGHVSLFWYQQALGQGPEFLTYFQNEAQLDKSGLPSDRFFAERPEGSVSTLKIQRTQQEDSAVYLCASSLVVGGVGGSYEQYFGPGTRLTVT.

The CDR3 loop reads CASSIRHINTEAFF. CDR3 nucleotide sequence: TGTGCCAGTAGTATCCGTCACATTAACACTGAAGCTTTCTTT. This chain uses TRBV19 with TRBJ1-1; no clear D gene. The CDR3 is 14 residues long. CDR1 and CDR2 (germline): LNHDA, SQIVND (reference sequence). The ends were cut back, 3 bases at V and 2 bases at J, with 10 bases in the middle.

In its sample, this clone was seen once. This sequence joins TRBV18 and TRBJ2-7, with D uncertain. This CDR3 has 15 residues. CDR1 KGHSH and CDR2 LQKENI come from the germline V gene. V lost 3 bases, J lost 6 bases, and 18 bases lay in between. CDR3 loop: CASSPLSRNVVEQYF. Written as DNA, the CDR3 is TGTGCCAGCTCACCCTTATCCAGGAATGTGGTCGAGCAGTACTTC.

The rearrangement links TRBV27 to TRBJ1-4; the match to TRBD1 covers 7 bases. The CDR3 has 15 amino acids. The J segment lost 8 bases and the V segment lost 3 bases, leaving 9 bases of the junction unmatched. CDR1 and CDR2 from the germline V gene are MNHEY and SMNVEV (reference sequence). CDR3 bases: TGTGCCAGCAGTTTTGTAGGGGGCATCGGGGAAAAACTGTTTTTT. It translates to CASSFVGGIGEKLFF.

The chain joins TRBV4-3 to TRBJ2-1; 10 positions match TRBD2. Germline V gives CDR1 LGHNA, CDR2 YSLEER. The CDR3 extends over 17 amino acids. Trimming at V came to 3 bases and at J to 7 bases, leaving 12 bases not matched to a gene. The CDR3 region is CASSQTPGLACANEQFF. The CDR3 DNA is TGCGCCAGCAGCCAGACTCCGGGACTAGCGTGTGCGAATGAGCAGTTCTTC.

The chain uses TRBV27 and TRBJ1-5; unclear D gene. V gave up 0 bases and J gave up 4 bases, with 4 bases separating them. Germline values: CDR1 MNHEY, CDR2 SMNVEV (reference sequence). This CDR3 has 13 residues. The CDR3 region has the DNA TGTGCCAGCAGTTTATCTCCGAATCAGCCCCAGCATTTT. It is translated as CASSLSPNQPQHF.

The chain recombines TRBV14 with TRBJ2-7; D perhaps matches TRBD1 (5 bases). With 0 bases removed from V and 0 bases from J, the gap between germline ends came to 6 bases. Germline CDR1 and CDR2: SGHDN and FVKESK. The CDR3 loop spans 14 amino acids. The CDR3: CASSQETDSYEQYF. Written as DNA, the CDR3 is TGTGCCAGCAGCCAAGAGACAGACTCCTACGAGCAGTACTTC.